The subject of this entry is one TCR beta chain. Which antigen it targets is not known. Base qualities are missing; no much larger clone stands one base away. V is shortened by 4 bases, J by 0 bases, and the region joining them spans 13 bases. The CDR3 holds 16 amino acids from the cysteine to the phenylalanine. Only the CDR3 DNA stays, 48 bases, in frame from base 1. In the germline V gene, CDR1 corresponds to MGHDK and CDR2 to SYGVNS. This sample was taken from a study of shared clonotypes between healthy human individuals (TCRdb year 2020). In the study overall: Three men and two women, aged 18 to 49 years, made up the cohort. Per donor, three plates each were used for CD4 naive and CD4 memory, two for CD8 naive, and one for CD8 memory. The study deeply sequenced blood TCR repertoires of five healthy adults to estimate repertoire size and the extent of clonotype sharing between individuals. Different laboratories and diverse techniques were used to prepare libraries and sequence TCR repertoires, to increase sequencing depth and limit assay-specific biases. Leukapheresis yielded between about 0.85 and 10 billion PBMCs per donor. Study-level results and caveats: Even with the large sequencing depth, rarefaction of the sorted-subset datasets indicated that sequencing was incomplete. The small number of donors limited the genetic and exposure-history diversity represented. Based on pairwise subsampling, the degree of clonotype sharing among donors was expected to be affected by sequencing depth. Compared with non-shared clonotypes, the clonotypes found in all four sorted-subset donors had higher generation probabilities. Larger estimated clonotype richness was generally found for naive subsets than for memory subsets. When several donors were compared, the shared fraction of clonotypes was about 5% for naive CD4, more than 3% for naive CD8, 2% to 2.5% for memory CD4, and less than 0.5% for memory CD8. Sampling was limited to blood, and TCR repertoires in tissue likely differ from TCR repertoires in blood.

CD8 naive samples were CD45RO-negative cells positively selected for CCR7, giving a CD45RA+CCR7+ population that excluded TemRA cells. Healthy HIV-negative adults with no recently reported acute infections or vaccinations were included as donors. All donors were Caucasian adults living in Nashville, Tennessee, USA. After blood collection by leukapheresis, PBMCs were isolated using Ficoll-Histopaque density gradient centrifugation and then cryopreserved in the vapor phase of liquid nitrogen. Analytical flow cytometry was used to check the purity and quantity of each magnetically sorted T cell population. Genomic DNA was isolated from every sorted fraction and measured by UV absorbance on a Nanodrop 2000c. Using the deep immunoSEQ assay, multiplex PCR amplified TCR CDR3 regions from genomic DNA. Extracted genomic DNA from each cell subset was distributed evenly across all wells of several immunoSEQ 96-well plates, and each plate was treated as a replicate. For sorted subsets, 200 to 250 ng of genomic DNA, equivalent to 30,000 or so T cell genomes, went into each replicate PCR. The purified libraries were quantified using a Qubit 3.0 fluorometer, sized with a Bioanalyzer 2100, and then quantified again using the KAPA Library Quantification kit. A separate single-read 150-cycle Illumina NextSeq 550 flow cell was used to sequence each immunoSEQ 96-well plate. In the paper's pipeline: Because only junctional sequences without quality scores were contained in the immunoSEQ output, filtering matching that applied to full-length reads could not be performed. Sequences were annotated with PyIR, a Python wrapper for IgBLAST v1.9, and V/J genes and CDR3 were assigned using IMGT germline references. Any read was removed if the V/J assignment was weak (E-value above 1e-6), the CDR3 was missing, or the read contained stop codons, out-of-frame junctions, or ambiguous translated residues. V3J clonotypes were defined by identical inferred V gene, J gene, and CDR3 amino acid sequence. The percentage overlap between two repertoires was calculated by dividing the number of shared unique clonotypes by the size of the smaller repertoire. Richness of each repertoire was evaluated using RTK rarefaction, the Chao1 estimator, and Recon v2.1 estimates of unobserved clonotypes. Generation probabilities for all TCRbeta clonotypes obtained by the gDNA method from a handful of donors were computed using OLGA. TCRdb stores this immuneACCESS table with in-frame sequences only. Part of the clones is absent; in the studies checked, under half of the shortfall reflects unresolved V genes, and no reason is known for the rest. The V and J calls and clone size were taken over from that table, and D and trimming were inferred from the DNA. Counted in this sample were about 870,000 clones; 90% to 95% of them appeared once. Clones ranked in the top ten supply about 25% of the sample.

Material for sequencing was naive CD8+ T cells sorted from blood. The cell subset or site label, read with the paper, signifies: CD45RA+CCR7+. The clonotype comes from a man aged 25 to 40 in good health. The V and J genes are TRBV25-1 and TRBJ2-1; TRBD2 is a weak D gene call, 5 bases matching. In nucleotides, the sequence is TGTGCCAGCAGTGGAGGGATTGGGGTCTCCTACAATGAGCAGTTCTTC. It codes for CASSGGIGVSYNEQFF.